This T cell receptor (beta chain) appears in the sequencing data of a study of T cells in Graves' hyperthyroidism and ophthalmopathy. V was shortened by 4 bases and J by 4 bases, with 12 bases between the two germline ends. The CDR3 loop spans 14 amino acids. The V gene's germline CDR1 is MNHEY and CDR2 SMNVEV (reference sequence). It was RNA transcripts that yielded the amplified TCR beta CDR3 regions. A first-round RT-PCR of the TCR CDR3 used the HTBI primer set. From the multiplex PCR reads, TCRdb called clonotypes with MiXCR, one entry per CDR3 protein. The sample shows more than 500,000 distinct CDR3 sequences, 14% of them seen only once.

This TCR was recovered from a woman aged 40 to 49 with Graves' hyperthyroidism. The specimen was blood. The rearrangement links TRBV27 to TRBJ2-3; the D gene is possibly TRBD2 (5 bases). This chain's CDR3 is CASSYPGIPDTQYF. Here the CDR3 DNA reads TGTGCCAGCAGTTACCCCGGGATCCCAGATACGCAGTATTTT.